Here is one T cell receptor (beta chain) with its context. The repertoire was sequenced with immunoSEQ multiplex PCR; TCRdb's copy has only in-frame clones and lacks some. The table lists tens of thousands of clones, 80% of them singletons. The record originates from a study of OX40 agonist ivuxolimab in advanced cancers. About the study: Every 2 weeks, patients got intravenous ivuxolimab at one of six dose levels (0.01-10 mg/kg). The dose-escalation cohort was about 80% male, with a mean age of 60 years, ranging about 23 to 90. The dose-escalation group included hepatocellular carcinoma, melanoma, renal cell carcinoma and head and neck cancer.

V was pared by 4 bases and J by 1 base, with 3 bases of the junction left unmatched. The germline V gene has CDR1 SGHTS and CDR2 YDEGEE. This CDR3 region has 15 residues. This TCR derives from an adult with an advanced solid tumor such as melanoma, head and neck, liver or kidney cancer. The input for sequencing was CD4+ or CD8+ T cells sorted from blood, taken in a trial of the OX40 agonist ivuxolimab. This chain connects TRBV5-8 to TRBJ2-3; TRBD1 agrees at 10 bases. The CDR3 DNA sequence: TGTGCCAGCAGCGCCGGGACAGGGGGCACAGATACGCAGTATTTT. This codes for CASSAGTGGTDTQYF.